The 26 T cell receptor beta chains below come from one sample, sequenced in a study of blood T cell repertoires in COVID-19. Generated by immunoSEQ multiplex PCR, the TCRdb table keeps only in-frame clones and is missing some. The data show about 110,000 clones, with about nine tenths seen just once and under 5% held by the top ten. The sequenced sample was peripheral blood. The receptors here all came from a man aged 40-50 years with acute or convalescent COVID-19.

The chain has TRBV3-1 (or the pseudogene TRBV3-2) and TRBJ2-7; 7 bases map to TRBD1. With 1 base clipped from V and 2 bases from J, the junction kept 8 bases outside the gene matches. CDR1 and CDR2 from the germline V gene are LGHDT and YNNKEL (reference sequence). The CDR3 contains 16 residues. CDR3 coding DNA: TGTGCCAGCAGCCAAGGAGGGACCGGGACAGCCTACGAGCAGTACTTC. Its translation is CASSQGGTGTAYEQYF.

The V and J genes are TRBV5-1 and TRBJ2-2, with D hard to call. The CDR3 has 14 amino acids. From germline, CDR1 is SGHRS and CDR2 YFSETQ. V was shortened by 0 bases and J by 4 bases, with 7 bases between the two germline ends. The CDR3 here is CASSLGVGTGELFF. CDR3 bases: TGCGCCAGCAGCTTGGGAGTTGGCACCGGGGAGCTGTTTTTT.

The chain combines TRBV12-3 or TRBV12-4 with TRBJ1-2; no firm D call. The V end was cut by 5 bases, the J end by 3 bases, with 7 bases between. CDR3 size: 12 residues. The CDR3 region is CASSTLDYGYTF. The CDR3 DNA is TGTGCCAGCAGTACACTAGACTATGGCTACACCTTC.

The CDR3 nucleotides are TGTGCCAGCAGCGAGACAGGGACTAATGAAAAACTGTTTTTT. Encoded protein: CASSETGTNEKLFF. The gene calls are TRBV7-2 and TRBJ1-4, with 7 bases matching TRBD1. Per germline, CDR1 SGHTA and CDR2 FQGNSA. The CDR3 extends over 14 amino acids. Trimming at V came to 5 bases and at J to 2 bases, leaving 2 bases not matched to a gene.

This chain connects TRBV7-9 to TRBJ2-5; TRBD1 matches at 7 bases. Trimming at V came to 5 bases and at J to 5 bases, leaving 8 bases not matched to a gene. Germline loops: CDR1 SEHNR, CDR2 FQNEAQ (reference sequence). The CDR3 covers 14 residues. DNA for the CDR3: TGTGCCAGCAGCCCGCGACAGGGATACGAGACCCAGTACTTC. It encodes CASSPRQGYETQYF.

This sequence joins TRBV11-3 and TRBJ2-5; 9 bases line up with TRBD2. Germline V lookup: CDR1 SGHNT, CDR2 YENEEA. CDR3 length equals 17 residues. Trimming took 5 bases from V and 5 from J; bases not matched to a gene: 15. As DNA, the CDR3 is TGTGCCAGCAGCCCCTCAACCGCGGGGGGGCGTTTGGAGACCCAGTACTTC. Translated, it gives CASSPSTAGGRLETQYF.

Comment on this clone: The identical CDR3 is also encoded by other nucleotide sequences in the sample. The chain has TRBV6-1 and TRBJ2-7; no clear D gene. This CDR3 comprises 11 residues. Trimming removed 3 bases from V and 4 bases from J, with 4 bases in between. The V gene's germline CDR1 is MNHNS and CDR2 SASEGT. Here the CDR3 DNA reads TGTGCCAGCAGTGATATATACGAGCAGTACTTC. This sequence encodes CASSDIYEQYF.

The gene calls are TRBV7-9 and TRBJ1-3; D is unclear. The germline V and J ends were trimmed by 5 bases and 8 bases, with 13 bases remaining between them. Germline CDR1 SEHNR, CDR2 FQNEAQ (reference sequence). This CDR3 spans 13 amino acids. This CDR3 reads CASSPPVRDTIYF. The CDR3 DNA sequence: TGTGCCAGCAGCCCCCCCGTCCGGGACACCATATATTTT. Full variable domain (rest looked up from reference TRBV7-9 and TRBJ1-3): DTGVSQNPRHKITKRGQNVTFRCDPISEHNRLYWYRQTLGQGPEFLTYFQNEAQLEKSRLLSDRFSAERPKGSFSTLEIQRTEQGDSAMYLCASSPPVRDTIYFGEGSWLTVV.

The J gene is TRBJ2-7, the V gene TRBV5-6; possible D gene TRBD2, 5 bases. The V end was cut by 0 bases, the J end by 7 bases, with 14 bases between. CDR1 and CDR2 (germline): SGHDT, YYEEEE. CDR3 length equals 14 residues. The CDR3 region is CASSLGSSGREQYF. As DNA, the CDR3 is TGTGCCAGCAGCTTGGGTAGTTCGGGGAGAGAGCAGTACTTC.

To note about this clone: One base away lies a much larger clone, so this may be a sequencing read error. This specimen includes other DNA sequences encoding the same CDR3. CDR3 sequence: CAWTLNTEAFF. The CDR3 DNA reads TGTGCCTGGACCTTGAACACTGAAGCTTTCTTT. The chain links TRBV30 to TRBJ1-1; D uncertain. Trimming stripped 4 bases from V and 0 bases from J, with 3 bases between. The CDR3 has 11 residues. Germline CDR1 and CDR2: GTSNPN and SVGIG (reference sequence). Combining the CDR3 with reference TRBV30 and TRBJ1-1 gives the whole variable domain SQTIHQWPATLVQPVGSPLSLECTVEGTSNPNLYWYRQAAGRGLQLLFYSVGIGQISSEVPQNLSASRPQDRQFILSSKKLLLSDSGFYLCAWTLNTEAFFGQGTRLTVV.

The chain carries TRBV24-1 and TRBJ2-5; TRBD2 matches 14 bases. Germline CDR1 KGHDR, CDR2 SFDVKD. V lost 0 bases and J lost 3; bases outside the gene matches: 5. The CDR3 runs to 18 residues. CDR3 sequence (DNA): TGTGCCACCAGTGATTTGCAGGTGGGACTAGCGGGGGAAGAGACCCAGTACTTC. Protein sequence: CATSDLQVGLAGEETQYF.

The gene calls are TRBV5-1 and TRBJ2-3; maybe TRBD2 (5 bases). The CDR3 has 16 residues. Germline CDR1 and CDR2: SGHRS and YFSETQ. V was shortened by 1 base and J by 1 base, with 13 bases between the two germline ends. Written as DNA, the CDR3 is TGCGCCAGCAGCTTGTTCACAGACGGGGGCACAGATACGCAGTATTTT. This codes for CASSLFTDGGTDTQYF.

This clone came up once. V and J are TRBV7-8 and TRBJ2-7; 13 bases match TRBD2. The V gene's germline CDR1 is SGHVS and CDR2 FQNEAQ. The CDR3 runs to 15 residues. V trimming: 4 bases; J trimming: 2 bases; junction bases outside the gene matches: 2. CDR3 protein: CASSWTSGSPYEQYF. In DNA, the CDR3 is TGTGCCAGCAGCTGGACTAGCGGGAGTCCCTACGAGCAGTACTTC.

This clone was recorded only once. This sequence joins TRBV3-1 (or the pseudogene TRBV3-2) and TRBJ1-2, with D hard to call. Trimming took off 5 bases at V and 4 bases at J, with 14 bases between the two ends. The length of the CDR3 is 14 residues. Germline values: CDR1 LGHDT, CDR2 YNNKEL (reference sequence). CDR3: CASSSGSVLYGYTF. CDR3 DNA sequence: TGTGCCAGCAGCTCGGGGTCGGTCCTCTATGGCTACACCTTC.

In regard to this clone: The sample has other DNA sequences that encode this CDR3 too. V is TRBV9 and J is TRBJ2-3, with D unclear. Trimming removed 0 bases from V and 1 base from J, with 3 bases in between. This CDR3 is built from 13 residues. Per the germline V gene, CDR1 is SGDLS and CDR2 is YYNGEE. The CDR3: CASSVAGTDTQYF. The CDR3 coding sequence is TGTGCCAGCAGCGTAGCAGGCACAGATACGCAGTATTTT.

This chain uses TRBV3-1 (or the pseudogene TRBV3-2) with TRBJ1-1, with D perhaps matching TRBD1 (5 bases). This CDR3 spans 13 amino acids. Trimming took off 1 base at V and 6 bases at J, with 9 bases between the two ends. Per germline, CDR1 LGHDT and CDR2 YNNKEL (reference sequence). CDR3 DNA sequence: TGTGCCAGCAGCCAAGGCAGGGATCCTGAAGCTTTCTTT. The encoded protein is CASSQGRDPEAFF.

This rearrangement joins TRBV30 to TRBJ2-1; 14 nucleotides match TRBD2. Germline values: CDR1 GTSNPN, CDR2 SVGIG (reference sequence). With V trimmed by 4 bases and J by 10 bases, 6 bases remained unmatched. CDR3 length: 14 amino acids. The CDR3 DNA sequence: TGTGCCTGGAAGGGACTAGCGGGAGTGAGCGAGCAGTTCTTC. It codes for CAWKGLAGVSEQFF. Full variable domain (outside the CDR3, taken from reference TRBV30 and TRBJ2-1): SQTIHQWPATLVQPVGSPLSLECTVEGTSNPNLYWYRQAAGRGLQLLFYSVGIGQISSEVPQNLSASRPQDRQFILSSKKLLLSDSGFYLCAWKGLAGVSEQFFGPGTRLTVL.

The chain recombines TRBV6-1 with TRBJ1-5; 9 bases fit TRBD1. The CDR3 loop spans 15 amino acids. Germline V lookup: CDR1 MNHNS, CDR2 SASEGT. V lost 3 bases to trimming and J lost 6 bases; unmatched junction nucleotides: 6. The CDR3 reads CASSEFRTGAQPQHF. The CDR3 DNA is TGTGCCAGCAGTGAGTTCCGGACAGGGGCTCAGCCCCAGCATTTT.

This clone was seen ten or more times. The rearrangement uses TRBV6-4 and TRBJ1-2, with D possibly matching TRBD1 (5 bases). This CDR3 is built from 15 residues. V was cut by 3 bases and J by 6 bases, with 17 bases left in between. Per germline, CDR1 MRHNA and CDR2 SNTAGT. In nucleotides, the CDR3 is TGTGCCAGCAGTGATACGATTCAGGGCGTTGATGGCTACACCTTC. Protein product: CASSDTIQGVDGYTF.

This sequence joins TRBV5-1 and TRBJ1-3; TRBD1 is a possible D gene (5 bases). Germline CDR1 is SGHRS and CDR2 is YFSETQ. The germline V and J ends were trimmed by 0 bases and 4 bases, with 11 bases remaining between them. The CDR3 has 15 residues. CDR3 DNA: TGCGCCAGCAGCTTGGCGCAGGGTACGGGAAACACCATATATTTT. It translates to CASSLAQGTGNTIYF.

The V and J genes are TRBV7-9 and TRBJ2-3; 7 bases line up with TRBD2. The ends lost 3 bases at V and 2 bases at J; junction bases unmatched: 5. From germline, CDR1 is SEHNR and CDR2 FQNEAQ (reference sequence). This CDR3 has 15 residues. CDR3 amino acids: CASSLTSRFTDTQYF. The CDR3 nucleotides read TGTGCCAGCAGCTTGACTAGCCGTTTCACAGATACGCAGTATTTT. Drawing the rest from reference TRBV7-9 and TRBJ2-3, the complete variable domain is DTGVSQNPRHKITKRGQNVTFRCDPISEHNRLYWYRQTLGQGPEFLTYFQNEAQLEKSRLLSDRFSAERPKGSFSTLEIQRTEQGDSAMYLCASSLTSRFTDTQYFGPGTRLTVL.

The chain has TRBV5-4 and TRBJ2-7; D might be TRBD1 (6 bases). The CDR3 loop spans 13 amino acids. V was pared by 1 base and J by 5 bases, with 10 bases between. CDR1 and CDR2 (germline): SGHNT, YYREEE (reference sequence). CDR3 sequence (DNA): TGTGCCAGCAGCTTGCTGGGGGCGGACGAGCAGTACTTC. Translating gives CASSLLGADEQYF.

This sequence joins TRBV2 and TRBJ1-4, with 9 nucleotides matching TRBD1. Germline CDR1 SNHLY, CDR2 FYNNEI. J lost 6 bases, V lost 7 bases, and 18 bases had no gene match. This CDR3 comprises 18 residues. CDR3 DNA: TGTGCCAGCAACGGACTAGGACAGGGGTCGCTACTTGATGAAAAACTGTTTTTT. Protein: CASNGLGQGSLLDEKLFF. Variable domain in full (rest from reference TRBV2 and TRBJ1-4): EPEVTQTPSHQVTQMGQEVILRCVPISNHLYFYWYRQILGQKVEFLVSFYNNEISEKSEIFDDQFSVERPDGSNFTLKIRSTKLEDSAMYFCASNGLGQGSLLDEKLFFGSGTQLSVL.

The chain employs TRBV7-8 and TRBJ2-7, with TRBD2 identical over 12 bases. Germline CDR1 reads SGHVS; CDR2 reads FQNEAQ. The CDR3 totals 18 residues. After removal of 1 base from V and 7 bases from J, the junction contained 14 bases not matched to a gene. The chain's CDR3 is CASSLETSGGRRGGEQYF. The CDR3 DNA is TGTGCCAGCAGCTTAGAGACTAGCGGGGGCCGCCGGGGGGGAGAGCAGTACTTC. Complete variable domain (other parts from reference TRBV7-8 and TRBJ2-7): GAGVSQSPRYKVAKRGQDVALRCDPISGHVSLFWYQQALGQGPEFLTYFQNEAQLDKSGLPSDRFFAERPEGSVSTLKIQRTQQEDSAVYLCASSLETSGGRRGGEQYFGPGTRLTVT.

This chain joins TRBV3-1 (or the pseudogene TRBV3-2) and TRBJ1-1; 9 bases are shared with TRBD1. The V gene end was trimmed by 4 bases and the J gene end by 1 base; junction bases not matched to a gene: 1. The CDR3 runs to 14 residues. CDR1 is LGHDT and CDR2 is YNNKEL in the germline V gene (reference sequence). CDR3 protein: CASSRQGGNTEAFF. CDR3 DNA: TGTGCCAGCAGCCGACAGGGGGGGAACACTGAAGCTTTCTTT.

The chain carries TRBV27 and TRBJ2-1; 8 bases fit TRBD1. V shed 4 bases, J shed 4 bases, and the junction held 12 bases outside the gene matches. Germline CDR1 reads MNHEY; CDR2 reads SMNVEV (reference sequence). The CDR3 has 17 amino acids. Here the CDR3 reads CASSSQSRQGQYNEQFF. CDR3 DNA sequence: TGTGCCAGCAGTTCCCAATCCCGACAGGGGCAATACAATGAGCAGTTCTTC.